The 10 T cell receptor beta chains in this list originate from one sample, sequenced in a study of blood T cell repertoires in COVID-19. Libraries were prepared by immunoSEQ multiplex PCR; TCRdb keeps only in-frame clonotypes and omits some of them. The sample comprises approximately 230,000 clones, about nine tenths of which are singletons, and roughly 6% rests with the top ten. The sequencing sample was made of peripheral blood. The source of these receptors is a woman aged 30 to 39 with COVID-19, enrolled during active disease.

The chain employs TRBV7-9 and TRBJ2-1, with a weak D call TRBD2 (6 bases). The V and J ends lost 5 bases and 5 bases respectively, with 13 bases between them. Germline lookup yields CDR1 SEHNR and CDR2 FQNEAQ (reference sequence). The CDR3 extends over 14 amino acids. The CDR3 DNA is TGTGCCAGCAGCGTCGGACTAATCGACAATGAGCAGTTCTTC. This codes for CASSVGLIDNEQFF.

The chain uses TRBV11-3 and TRBJ2-3; TRBD2 agrees at 8 bases. CDR1 is SGHNT and CDR2 is YENEEA in the germline V gene. CDR3 length equals 15 residues. J lost 4 bases, V lost 2 bases, and 5 bases had no gene match. The CDR3 is CASSLSTSVADTQYF. Written as DNA, the CDR3 is TGTGCCAGCAGCTTATCGACTAGCGTGGCAGATACGCAGTATTTT.

The DNA of the CDR3 is TGTGCCAGCAGCTTAGTCGAGGTAGCTGGGAATGAGCAGTTCTTC. It specifies CASSLVEVAGNEQFF. The chain employs TRBV7-9 and TRBJ2-1; D is unresolved. Looked up from germline, CDR1 is SEHNR and CDR2 is FQNEAQ (reference sequence). V was pared by 1 base and J by 7 bases, with 14 bases between. This CDR3 is 15 amino acids long. Using reference TRBV7-9 and TRBJ2-1 for the parts outside the CDR3, the full variable domain is DTGVSQNPRHKITKRGQNVTFRCDPISEHNRLYWYRQTLGQGPEFLTYFQNEAQLEKSRLLSDRFSAERPKGSFSTLEIQRTEQGDSAMYLCASSLVEVAGNEQFFGPGTRLTVL.

The V and J genes are TRBV28 and TRBJ2-5; 15 bases are a match to TRBD2. The V gene end was trimmed by 5 bases and the J gene end by 5 bases; junction bases not matched to a gene: 18. This CDR3 region has 20 residues. Germline CDR1 and CDR2: MDHEN and SYDVKM. CDR3 sequence: CASSPFRRAVGLAGGETQYF. The DNA of the CDR3 is TGTGCCAGCAGTCCCTTTCGTAGGGCAGTGGGACTAGCGGGAGGTGAGACCCAGTACTTC.

The chain couples TRBV2 to TRBJ2-5, with a possible D match to TRBD1 (6 bases). Germline V CDR1 and CDR2: SNHLY, FYNNEI. This CDR3 has 14 residues. V lost 5 bases and J 3 bases, leaving 13 bases between the germline ends. The CDR3 loop reads CASSHGTRKETQYF. CDR3 nucleotides: TGTGCCAGCAGTCACGGGACAAGAAAAGAGACCCAGTACTTC.

The chain joins TRBV29-1 to TRBJ2-3, with 9 bases that match TRBD1. CDR3 length equals 15 residues. Trimming took 7 bases from V and 5 from J; bases not matched to a gene: 13. Germline assignment: CDR1 SQVTM and CDR2 ANQGSEA. CDR3 amino acids: CSAPKRTGAGDTQYF. Here the CDR3 DNA reads TGCAGCGCCCCGAAGCGGACAGGGGCAGGAGATACGCAGTATTTT.

This clone appeared once. The CDR3 DNA reads TGTGCCAGCAGTCCGATTCAGGGTTCTAGCTCCTACAATGAGCAGTTCTTC. It is translated as CASSPIQGSSSYNEQFF. This sequence joins TRBV27 and TRBJ2-1; possibly TRBD1 for D (5 bases). Trimming left V 5 bases short and J 0 bases short, with 17 bases between. Germline values: CDR1 MNHEY, CDR2 SMNVEV (reference sequence). The CDR3 is made up of 17 amino acids.

The rearrangement uses TRBV27 and TRBJ1-2, with a weak D call TRBD1 (5 bases). There are 15 residues in the CDR3. Germline-derived CDR1 and CDR2 are MNHEY and SMNVEV (reference sequence). Deletions cut 5 bases from V and 8 bases from J, with 21 bases between. CDR3 protein: CASSPGLAGLRGYTF. CDR3 in DNA: TGTGCCAGCAGTCCCGGGCTGGCAGGGTTGAGGGGCTACACCTTC.

The rearrangement joins TRBV18 to TRBJ2-1, with TRBD1 identical over 9 bases. The CDR3 runs to 16 residues. V dropped 0 bases and J dropped 3; count of bases not matched to a gene: 3. Germline CDR1 is KGHSH and CDR2 is LQKENI. The DNA for the CDR3 is TGTGCCAGCTCACCACCACAGGGGGCTGTCTACAATGAGCAGTTCTTC. Translation gives CASSPPQGAVYNEQFF.

This clone has only a few counts. V gene TRBV7-2 combines with J gene TRBJ2-5; 10 nucleotides agree with TRBD2. This CDR3 comprises 15 residues. With 1 base clipped from V and 3 bases from J, the junction kept 2 bases outside the gene matches. Germline V gene lookup returns CDR1 SGHTA and CDR2 FQGNSA. In DNA, the CDR3 is TGTGCCAGCAGCTTAGGGACTAGCGGAAAAGAGACCCAGTACTTC. It is translated as CASSLGTSGKETQYF.